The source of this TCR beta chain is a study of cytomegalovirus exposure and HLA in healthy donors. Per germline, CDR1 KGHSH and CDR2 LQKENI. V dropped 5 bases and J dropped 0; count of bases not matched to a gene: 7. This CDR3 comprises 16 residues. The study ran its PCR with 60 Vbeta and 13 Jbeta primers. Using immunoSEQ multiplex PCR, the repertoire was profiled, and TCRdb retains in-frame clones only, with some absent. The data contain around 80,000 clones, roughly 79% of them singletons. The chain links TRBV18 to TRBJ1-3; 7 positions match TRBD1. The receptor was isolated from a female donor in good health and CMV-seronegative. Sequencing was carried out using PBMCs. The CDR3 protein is CASSSGTANSGNTIYF. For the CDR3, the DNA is TGTGCCAGCTCATCGGGGACAGCTAACTCTGGAAACACCATATATTTT.